These 9 T cell receptor beta chains came from one sample sequenced in a study of vaccination and CD4 T cells after COVID-19. Antigens of these TCRs are unknown. Cultured CD4+ T cell DNA underwent sequencing with the Oncomine TCR Beta short-read assay. MiXCR was run by TCRdb on the PCR reads, yielding one entry per CDR3 protein. The sample holds roughly 10,000 distinct CDR3 sequences; roughly 42% are singletons and the top ten take about 35%. Stated treatment: roughly 10-day PBMC culture with coronavirus spike peptide pools or control peptides (ViraFEST assay). The source material was CD4+ T cells from blood, cultured in vitro. These receptors all stem from a human donor who had recovered from COVID-19.

The chain combines TRBV20-1 with TRBJ1-1; 7 bases are shared with TRBD1. Looked up from germline, CDR1 is DFQATT and CDR2 is SNEGSKA (reference sequence). Trimming took 0 bases from V and 8 from J; bases not matched to a gene: 9. The CDR3 length is 14 residues. This CDR3 reads CSARDGGTVNEAFF. In nucleotides, the CDR3 is TGCAGTGCTAGAGATGGCGGGACAGTAAACGAAGCTTTCTTT.

This chain joins TRBV21-1 and TRBJ1-2; the table's TRBD1 call for D was not verified on the DNA. TRBV21-1 represents a pseudogene. This CDR3 contains 19 residues. The CDR3 is CASSKAILPPASFNYGYTF. In nucleotides, the CDR3 is TGTGCCAGCAGCAAAGCCATTCTCCCCCCGGCCTCATTTAACTATGGCTACACCTTC.

The sample holds a few counts of this clonotype. The chain employs TRBV7-8 and TRBJ1-3; TRBD1 might be the D (5 bases). V lost 8 bases and J 1 base, leaving 9 bases between the germline ends. Germline V CDR1 and CDR2: SGHVS, FQNEAQ. The CDR3 spans 13 residues. CDR3 sequence reads: CASSKGSGNTIYF. CDR3 sequence (DNA): TGTGCCAGCTCGAAGGGGTCTGGAAACACCATATATTTT.

The DNA of the CDR3 is TGTGCCAGCAGGCCTACCGGGACAGGGGCCTACGAGCAGTACTTC. Translated, it gives CASRPTGTGAYEQYF. The genes are TRBV6-2 or TRBV6-3 and TRBJ2-7, with 10 bases that match TRBD1. The CDR3 covers 15 residues. Per the germline V gene, CDR1 is MNHEY and CDR2 is SVGEGT. Unmatched junction bases numbered 7, after V lost 6 bases and J lost 2 bases.

This clonotype has a handful of counts. The chain links TRBV20-1 to TRBJ2-2, with D perhaps TRBD1 (5 bases). Trimming removed 7 bases from V and 4 bases from J, with 13 bases in between. The CDR3 has 13 amino acids. Per germline, CDR1 DFQATT and CDR2 SNEGSKA (reference sequence). The CDR3 DNA follows: TGCAGTGTTCAGGGCAGGGTCACCGGGGAGCTGTTTTTT. It specifies CSVQGRVTGELFF.

This chain joins TRBV6-2 or TRBV6-3 and TRBJ1-2; no clear D gene. V lost 6 bases, J lost 6 bases, and 17 bases lay in between. Germline V gene data show CDR1 as MNHEY and CDR2 as SVGEGT. The CDR3 spans 14 residues. The CDR3 DNA sequence: TGTGCCAGCAGGACGACCGTCAACCCTGATGGCTACACCTTC. It encodes CASRTTVNPDGYTF.

This clonotype was observed a few times. The chain has TRBV12-5 and TRBJ1-3, with D unresolved. With 7 bases removed from V and 4 bases from J, the gap between germline ends came to 17 bases. The V gene's germline CDR1 is LGHNT and CDR2 FRNRAP. This CDR3 contains 15 residues. CDR3: CASALHGGGGNTIYF. In nucleotides, the CDR3 is TGTGCTAGTGCCCTACATGGAGGAGGAGGAAACACCATATATTTT.

V usage is TRBV28 and J usage is TRBJ2-5; TRBD2 matches at 9 bases. Germline values: CDR1 MDHEN, CDR2 SYDVKM. Trimming took 4 bases from V and 0 from J; bases not matched to a gene: 3. The CDR3 loop spans 15 amino acids. This CDR3 reads CASSSLAGNQETQYF. The CDR3 bases are TGTGCCAGCAGTTCTCTAGCGGGGAACCAAGAGACCCAGTACTTC.

The chain joins TRBV20-1 to TRBJ2-2; TRBD2 is a possible D gene (5 bases). The CDR3 loop spans 15 amino acids. Germline CDR1 DFQATT, CDR2 SNEGSKA (reference sequence). Trimming removed 6 bases from V and 4 bases from J, with 18 bases in between. For the CDR3, the DNA is TGCAGTGCCCAGCGGTCGGACGCGGCCACCGGGGAGCTGTTTTTT. Translating gives CSAQRSDAATGELFF.